This paragraph reports one T cell receptor beta chain. The CDR3 has 15 amino acids. V shed 3 bases and J 7 bases; nucleotides not matched to a gene: 5. From germline, CDR1 is LNHDA and CDR2 SQIVND (reference sequence). These data come from a study of blood T cell repertoires in COVID-19. About the research overall: COVID-19 samples, acute and convalescent, were from the United States, Italy and Spain.

Authors' methods: By means of reference gene primer amplification, nucleated cell counts were estimated. Libraries were prepared by immunoSEQ multiplex PCR; TCRdb keeps only in-frame clonotypes and omits some of them. The DNA was the basis for D and trimming; V, J and clone size are from that table. The table has 150,000 to 200,000 clones, 81% seen once; the top ten hold approximately 12%. The TCR comes from a woman older than 75 with COVID-19, enrolled during active disease. The V and J genes are TRBV19 and TRBJ1-6; 8 bases are a match to TRBD1. The sample taken for sequencing was peripheral blood. The CDR3 DNA reads as TGTGCCAGTAGTATTTCGCAGGGGGCGAATTCACCCCTCCACTTT. This codes for CASSISQGANSPLHF. The whole variable domain, filled in from reference TRBV19 and TRBJ1-6, reads DGGITQSPKYLFRKEGQNVTLSCEQNLNHDAMYWYRQDPGQGLRLIYYSQIVNDFQKGDIAEGYSVSREKKESFPLTVTSAQKNPTAFYLCASSISQGANSPLHFGNGTRLTVT.